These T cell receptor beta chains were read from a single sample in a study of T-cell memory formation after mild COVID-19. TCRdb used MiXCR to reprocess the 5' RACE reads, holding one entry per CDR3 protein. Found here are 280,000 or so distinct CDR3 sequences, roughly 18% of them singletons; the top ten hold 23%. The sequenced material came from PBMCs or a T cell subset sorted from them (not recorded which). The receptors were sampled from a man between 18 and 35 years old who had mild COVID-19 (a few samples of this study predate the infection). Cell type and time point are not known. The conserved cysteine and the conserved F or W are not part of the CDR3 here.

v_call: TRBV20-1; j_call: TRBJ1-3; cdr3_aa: SALSRVFGNTIY
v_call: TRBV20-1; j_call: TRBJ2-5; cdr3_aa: SAPGLAGGGGETQY
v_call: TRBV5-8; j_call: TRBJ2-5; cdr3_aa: ASSRGTRNPETQY
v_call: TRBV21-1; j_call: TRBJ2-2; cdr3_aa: ASSKALAGNTGELF
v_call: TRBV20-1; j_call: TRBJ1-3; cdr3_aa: SARDLGGLGNTIY
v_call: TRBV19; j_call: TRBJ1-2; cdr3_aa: ASSMPTNYGYT
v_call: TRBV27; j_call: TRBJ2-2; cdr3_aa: ASSDNTGELF
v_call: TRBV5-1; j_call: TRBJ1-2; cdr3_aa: ASSSEGTQLSYT
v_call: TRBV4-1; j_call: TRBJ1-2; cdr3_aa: ASSTPPQGGARGYT
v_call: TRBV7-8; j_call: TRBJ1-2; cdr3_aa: ASSSSHTGGQGYT
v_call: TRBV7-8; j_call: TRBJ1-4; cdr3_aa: ASSPGQGTNEKLF
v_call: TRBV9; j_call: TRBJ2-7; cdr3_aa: ASSDGTGANEQY
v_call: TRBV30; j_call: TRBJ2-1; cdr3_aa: AWGTGNYNEQF
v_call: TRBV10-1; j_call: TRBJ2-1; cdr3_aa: ASSEGPYNEQF
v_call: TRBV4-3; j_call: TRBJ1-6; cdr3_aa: ASSQDLGCLH
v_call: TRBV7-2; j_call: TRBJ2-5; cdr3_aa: ATSSMAGAPMESQY
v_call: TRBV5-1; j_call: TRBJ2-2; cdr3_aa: ASRTGTGVGGELF
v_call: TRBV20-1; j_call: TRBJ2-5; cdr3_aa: SAPGAGEGIETQY
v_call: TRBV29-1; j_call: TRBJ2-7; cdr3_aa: SVEASVHEQY
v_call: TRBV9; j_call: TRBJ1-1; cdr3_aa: ASSPVGRGPEAF
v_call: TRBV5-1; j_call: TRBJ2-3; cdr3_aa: ASSLVGRSTDTQY
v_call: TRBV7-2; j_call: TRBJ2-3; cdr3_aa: ASSLFGNGVNTQY
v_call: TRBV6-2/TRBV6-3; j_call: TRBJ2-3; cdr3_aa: ASSYDPGQPYTDTQY
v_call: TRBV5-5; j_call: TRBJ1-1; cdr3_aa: ASSSTVGFYTEAF
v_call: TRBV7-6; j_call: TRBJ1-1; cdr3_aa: ASSLAGQMGTEAF
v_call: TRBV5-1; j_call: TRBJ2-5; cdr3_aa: ASSLGGDETQY
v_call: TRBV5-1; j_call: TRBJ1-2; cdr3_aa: ASSLGVEGSRGYT
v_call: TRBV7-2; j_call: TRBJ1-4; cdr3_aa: ASSLAFDRVGKLF
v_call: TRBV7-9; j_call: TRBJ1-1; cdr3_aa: ASSLSQGAF
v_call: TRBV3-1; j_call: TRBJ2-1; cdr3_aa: ASSQAGSGGSYNEQF
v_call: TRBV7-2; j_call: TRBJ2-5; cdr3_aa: ASSPHRTNSETQY
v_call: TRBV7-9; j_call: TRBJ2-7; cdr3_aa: ASSHRTGGTYEQY
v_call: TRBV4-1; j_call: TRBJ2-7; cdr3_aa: ASSQGGLEVWEQY
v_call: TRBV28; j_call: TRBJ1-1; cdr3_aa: ASSLRWGEGENTEAF
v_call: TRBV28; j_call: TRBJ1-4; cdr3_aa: ASSLGDRGGEKLF
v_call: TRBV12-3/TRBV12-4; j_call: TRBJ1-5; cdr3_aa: ASGEDQPQH